The 16 T cell receptor beta chains presented below share a single source sample, sequenced in a study of cytomegalovirus exposure and HLA in healthy donors. This PCR relied on a set of 60 Vbeta primers and 13 Jbeta primers. Sequencing was performed with immunoSEQ multiplex PCR; in TCRdb, only in-frame clones are kept and a portion is missing. The data contain 160,000 or so clones, more than 80% of them seen just once; the ten biggest clones take up 5.5% to 8%. Sequenced input: PBMCs. All receptors come from a woman in her 30s in good health and CMV-seropositive.

The chain links TRBV30 to TRBJ2-1, with 10 bases lining up with TRBD2. V lost 2 bases, J lost 5 bases, and 6 bases stayed unmatched. Per germline, CDR1 GTSNPN and CDR2 SVGIG (reference sequence). CDR3 length: 15 amino acids. CDR3 in DNA: TGTGCCTGGAGTCCCGGGACTAGCGTTGACAATGAGCAGTTCTTC. Residues: CAWSPGTSVDNEQFF.

The rearrangement uses TRBV5-1 and TRBJ1-2, with a possible D match to TRBD1 (6 bases). Between the trimmed V and J ends, which lost 0 bases and 5 bases, there was a span of 8 bases. CDR1 is SGHRS, CDR2 YFSETQ, per germline. The CDR3 sequence is 13 residues long. CDR3: CASSLVGGYGYTF. In nucleotides, the CDR3 is TGCGCCAGCAGCTTGGTAGGGGGTTATGGCTACACCTTC. Complete variable domain (other parts from reference TRBV5-1 and TRBJ1-2): KAGVTQTPRYLIKTRGQQVTLSCSPISGHRSVSWYQQTPGQGLQFLFEYFSETQRNKGNFPGRFSGRQFSNSRSEMNVSTLELGDSALYLCASSLVGGYGYTFGSGTRLTVV.

The rearrangement uses TRBV9 and TRBJ2-7, with 12 bases that match TRBD1. The CDR3 consists of 16 residues. J gave up 4 bases and V 0 bases, and 5 bases lay outside the gene matches. Germline V lookup: CDR1 SGDLS, CDR2 YYNGEE. DNA for the CDR3: TGTGCCAGCAGCGTAGCGGGGGACAGGGGGCGATACGAGCAGTACTTC. It specifies CASSVAGDRGRYEQYF. Complete variable domain (other parts from reference TRBV9 and TRBJ2-7): DSGVTQTPKHLITATGQRVTLRCSPRSGDLSVYWYQQSLDQGLQFLIQYYNGEERAKGNILERFSAQQFPDLHSELNLSSLELGDSALYFCASSVAGDRGRYEQYFGPGTRLTVT.

The chain recombines TRBV7-9 with TRBJ1-4; D gene uncertain. The CDR3 runs 15 residues. V gave up 2 bases and J gave up 0 bases, with 7 bases separating them. Germline V CDR1 and CDR2: SEHNR, FQNEAQ (reference sequence). CDR3 sequence (DNA): TGTGCCAGCAGCTTAATATCGTCAACTAATGAAAAACTGTTTTTT. Translation gives CASSLISSTNEKLFF.

This clone has only a few counts. The V and J genes are TRBV7-9 and TRBJ1-4; 8 bases match TRBD1. CDR1 SEHNR and CDR2 FQNEAQ come from the germline V gene (reference sequence). With 5 bases clipped from V and 7 bases from J, the junction kept 9 bases outside the gene matches. The CDR3 is 15 amino acids. The CDR3 DNA reads TGTGCCAGCAGCCTCTCAGGGGGCGCGGGTGAAAAACTGTTTTTT. Protein product: CASSLSGGAGEKLFF.

The chain carries TRBV28 and TRBJ2-5; 9 bases line up with TRBD1. CDR3 length: 13 amino acids. In germline, CDR1 is MDHEN, CDR2 SYDVKM. Germline trimming cut 6 bases from V and 4 bases from J; bases unmatched to any gene: 3. Here the CDR3 reads CASSGQGTETQYF. The CDR3 coding sequence is TGTGCCAGCAGCGGACAGGGGACAGAGACCCAGTACTTC.

This chain links TRBV15 with TRBJ2-7; maybe TRBD1 (5 bases). Germline assignment: CDR1 LNHNV and CDR2 YYDKDF (reference sequence). CDR3 length: 15 residues. V was clipped by 0 bases and J by 3 bases, with 12 bases between them. CDR3 sequence: CATSRDPEGDYEQYF. The CDR3 coding sequence is TGTGCCACCAGCAGAGACCCGGAAGGGGACTACGAGCAGTACTTC.

The CDR3 nucleotides are TGTGCCAGCAGCTTTGGACAGGCGACAGATACGCAGTATTTT. Protein sequence: CASSFGQATDTQYF. The rearrangement uses TRBV5-4 and TRBJ2-3; TRBD1 aligns across 7 bases. The V segment lost 2 bases and the J segment 3 bases; nucleotides outside the gene matches: 3. This CDR3 has 14 amino acids. CDR1 is SGHNT, CDR2 YYREEE, per germline (reference sequence).

The CDR3 is CASSVNGGGGTDTQYF. DNA of the CDR3: TGTGCCAGCAGCGTCAACGGGGGAGGGGGTACAGATACGCAGTATTTT. The V gene is TRBV9, the J gene TRBJ2-3, with D possibly being TRBD2 (7 bases). This CDR3 region has 16 residues. Germline CDR1 and CDR2: SGDLS and YYNGEE. The V gene lost 2 bases and the J gene lost 3 bases, with 16 bases spanning the gap.

The rearrangement joins TRBV9 to TRBJ2-5, with a weak D call TRBD1 (5 bases). Germline V gene sequence: CDR1 SGDLS, CDR2 YYNGEE. The CDR3 has 13 amino acids. The ends were cut back, 2 bases at V and 1 base at J, with 6 bases in the middle. The CDR3 nucleotides are TGTGCCAGCAGCGTGGACACCCAAGAGACCCAGTACTTC. Encoded protein: CASSVDTQETQYF.

The DNA for the CDR3 is TGTGCCAGCAAAACCGGGACTAGCATGGCCGAGCAGTACTTC. Translation gives CASKTGTSMAEQYF. The chain employs TRBV6-5 and TRBJ2-7; TRBD2 matches 9 bases. Germline CDR1 MNHEY, CDR2 SVGAGI. Trimming at V came to 7 bases and at J to 6 bases, leaving 10 bases not matched to a gene. The CDR3 has 14 residues.

This clone occurred once. The V call is TRBV7-9, the J call TRBJ2-7; tentatively, D is TRBD2 (6 bases). This CDR3 comprises 12 residues. Germline V lookup: CDR1 SEHNR, CDR2 FQNEAQ (reference sequence). V dropped 3 bases and J dropped 6 bases, with 9 bases sitting between them. This chain's CDR3 is CASSLYGGEQYF. Written as DNA, the CDR3 is TGTGCCAGCAGCTTGTACGGGGGCGAGCAGTACTTC.

This sequence joins TRBV19 and TRBJ2-3, with no clear D. The CDR3 runs to 11 residues. CDR1 and CDR2 from the germline V gene are LNHDA and SQIVND (reference sequence). V was cut by 4 bases and J by 4 bases, with 3 bases left in between. The CDR3 sequence: CASSTSDTQYF. CDR3 nucleotides: TGTGCCAGTAGTACCTCAGATACGCAGTATTTT.

The chain employs TRBV30 and TRBJ2-3; the match to TRBD2 covers 7 bases. Germline trimming cut 3 bases from V and 9 bases from J; bases unmatched to any gene: 3. The germline CDR1 and CDR2 sequences are GTSNPN and SVGIG (reference sequence). This CDR3 comprises 11 residues. The CDR3 sequence is CAWSLAVTQYF. CDR3 sequence (DNA): TGTGCCTGGAGCCTAGCGGTAACGCAGTATTTT. Filled out from reference TRBV30 and TRBJ2-3, the complete variable domain reads SQTIHQWPATLVQPVGSPLSLECTVEGTSNPNLYWYRQAAGRGLQLLFYSVGIGQISSEVPQNLSASRPQDRQFILSSKKLLLSDSGFYLCAWSLAVTQYFGPGTRLTVL.

This chain connects TRBV6-1 to TRBJ2-2, with a tentative D call TRBD1 (6 bases). Germline V CDR1 and CDR2: MNHNS, SASEGT. V shed 0 bases and J shed 6 bases, with 11 bases lying between them. There are 15 residues in the CDR3. The chain's CDR3 is CASSEAWGPSGELFF. The CDR3 DNA sequence: TGTGCCAGCAGTGAAGCGTGGGGGCCCTCCGGGGAGCTGTTTTTT.

The chain recombines TRBV6-6 with TRBJ2-1, with 10 bases fitting TRBD2. V shed 6 bases, J shed 4 bases, and the junction held 6 bases outside the gene matches. The germline gives CDR1 MNHNY, CDR2 SVGAGI (reference sequence). This CDR3 contains 15 residues. CDR3 region: CASRERGGRYNEQFF. In DNA, the CDR3 is TGTGCCAGCAGGGAGCGGGGGGGTAGGTACAATGAGCAGTTCTTC.